The 29 T cell receptor beta chains below come from one sample, sequenced in a study of T cell responses to AZD1222 COVID-19 vaccine. Data came from immunoSEQ multiplex PCR; TCRdb stores just in-frame clones and leaves some out. The top ten hold roughly 4.4% of the sample, which has approximately 120,000 clones, more than 75% seen once. This specimen consisted of peripheral blood, obtained 28 days after the second AZD1222 dose. These receptors came from an adult who received the AZD1222 COVID-19 vaccine.

J is TRBJ1-2 and V is TRBV5-4; D possibly corresponds to TRBD1 (5 bases). V was trimmed by 9 bases and J by 5 bases, leaving 14 bases between them. This CDR3 contains 12 residues. The V gene's germline CDR1 is SGHNT and CDR2 YYREEE (reference sequence). The CDR3 nucleotides read TGTGCCATGAGTGCGGGGGAGTATGGCTACACCTTC. Translated: CAMSAGEYGYTF.

This clone has just one count. V is TRBV10-1 and J is TRBJ1-5, with TRBD1 identical over 7 bases. The CDR3 is 17 residues long. Germline trimming cut 2 bases from V and 3 bases from J; bases unmatched to any gene: 10. Germline values: CDR1 WNHNN, CDR2 SYGVQD (reference sequence). The CDR3 spells CASSEPPTGRLNQPQHF. The CDR3 nucleotides are TGCGCCAGCAGTGAGCCTCCGACAGGGAGACTCAATCAGCCCCAGCATTTT.

In its sample, this clone was seen a few times. This chain links TRBV10-3 with TRBJ1-3; possibly TRBD1 for D (6 bases). The CDR3 sequence is 14 residues long. The germline V gene has CDR1 ENHRY and CDR2 SYGVKD. Trimming cost V 7 bases and J 0 bases, with 10 bases left between them. CDR3 protein: CAIMVDSSGNTIYF. The CDR3 coding sequence is TGTGCCATCATGGTGGACAGCTCTGGAAACACCATATATTTT.

V gene TRBV5-5 combines with J gene TRBJ2-7; TRBD2 matches 11 bases. This CDR3 spans 16 amino acids. The trim removed 4 bases at V and 0 bases at J, leaving 6 bases unmatched. CDR1 is SGHKS, CDR2 YYEKEE, per germline (reference sequence). DNA of the CDR3: TGTGCCAGCAGCCCTCGACTAGCGGGGTCCTCCTACGAGCAGTACTTC. It codes for CASSPRLAGSSYEQYF.

This chain joins TRBV24-1 and TRBJ1-2; 7 positions agree with TRBD1. This CDR3 has 16 amino acids. Losses at the gene ends were 2 bases for V and 0 bases for J; bases not matched to a gene: 5. Per germline, CDR1 KGHDR and CDR2 SFDVKD. The CDR3 region has the DNA TGTGCCACCAGTGATTCCCCGGGACAGTCTAACTATGGCTACACCTTC. It is translated as CATSDSPGQSNYGYTF.

V gene TRBV14 combines with J gene TRBJ1-2; no reliable D call. There are 14 residues in the CDR3. Trimming shortened V by 0 bases and J by 5 bases, and 10 bases separated the two germline ends. CDR1 SGHDN and CDR2 FVKESK come from the germline V gene. Written as DNA, the CDR3 is TGTGCCAGCAGCCAAGACGGGCGGATTTATGGCTACACCTTC. This encodes CASSQDGRIYGYTF. Full variable domain (outside the CDR3, taken from reference TRBV14 and TRBJ1-2): EAGVTQFPSHSVIEKGQTVTLRCDPISGHDNLYWYRRVMGKEIKFLLHFVKESKQDESGMPNNRFLAERTGGTYSTLKVQPAELEDSGVYFCASSQDGRIYGYTFGSGTRLTVV.

The V call is TRBV28, the J call TRBJ1-5; 7 bases are a match to TRBD1. The CDR3 length is 15 residues. V was clipped by 5 bases and J by 1 base; unmatched bases: 5. Per the germline V gene, CDR1 is MDHEN and CDR2 is SYDVKM. The CDR3 here is CASSPPTGSNQPQHF. CDR3 in DNA: TGTGCCAGCAGTCCCCCGACAGGGAGCAATCAGCCCCAGCATTTT.

The chain links TRBV28 to TRBJ1-1; unclear D gene. CDR1 and CDR2 from the germline V gene are MDHEN and SYDVKM. This CDR3 has 14 amino acids. V gave up 7 bases and J gave up 2 bases, with 14 bases separating them. Here the CDR3 reads CASTEYSVNTEAFF. CDR3 coding DNA: TGTGCCAGCACCGAATATTCCGTTAACACTGAAGCTTTCTTT.

The chain carries TRBV29-1 and TRBJ1-1; TRBD1 matches 7 bases. This CDR3 is built from 13 residues. The germline gives CDR1 SQVTM, CDR2 ANQGSEA. After removal of 6 bases from V and 10 bases from J, the junction contained 14 bases not matched to a gene. This chain's CDR3 is CSVAPGQSIGAFF. CDR3 in DNA: TGCAGCGTCGCTCCGGGACAGTCGATTGGAGCTTTCTTT. Drawing the rest from reference TRBV29-1 and TRBJ1-1, the complete variable domain is SAVISQKPSRDICQRGTSLTIQCQVDSQVTMMFWYRQQPGQSLTLIATANQGSEATYESGFVIDKFPISRPNLTFSTLTVSNMSPEDSSIYLCSVAPGQSIGAFFGQGTRLTVV.

The table lists this clone with a few counts. The rearrangement uses TRBV11-3 and TRBJ2-4, with D unclear. CDR3 length equals 14 residues. V gave up 5 bases and J gave up 4 bases, with 12 bases separating them. From germline, CDR1 is SGHNT and CDR2 YENEEA. The CDR3 reads CASSPGVEKNIQYF. DNA for the CDR3: TGTGCCAGCAGCCCTGGGGTGGAGAAAAACATTCAGTACTTC. The whole variable domain, remainder taken from reference TRBV11-3 and TRBJ2-4, is EAGVVQSPRYKIIEKKQPVAFWCNPISGHNTLYWYLQNLGQGPELLIRYENEEAVDDSQLPKDRFSAERLKGVDSTLKIQPAELGDSAVYLCASSPGVEKNIQYFGAGTRLSVL.

The V call is TRBV14, the J call TRBJ2-1; D gene ambiguous. The germline gives CDR1 SGHDN, CDR2 FVKESK. Trimming removed 5 bases from V and 5 bases from J, with 7 bases in between. This CDR3 has 12 residues. The CDR3 protein is CASSVTDNEQFF. The CDR3 region has the DNA TGTGCCAGCAGCGTAACAGACAATGAGCAGTTCTTC.

V gene TRBV13 combines with J gene TRBJ2-3, with 7 bases identical to TRBD2. The trim removed 5 bases at V and 1 base at J, leaving 9 bases unmatched. The CDR3 has 16 amino acids. Germline-derived CDR1 and CDR2 are PRHDT and FYEKMQ (reference sequence). The CDR3 nucleotides read TGTGCCAGCAGCCCCCGCCGGGGGGTTGGCACAGATACGCAGTATTTT. The encoded protein is CASSPRRGVGTDTQYF.

In DNA, the CDR3 is TGCGCCAGCATGACCGGGACAGCATCTGGAAACACCATATATTTT. Protein: CASMTGTASGNTIYF. The gene calls are TRBV5-1 and TRBJ1-3, with 7 bases lining up with TRBD1. The CDR3 covers 15 residues. V shed 6 bases and J 1 base; nucleotides not matched to a gene: 7. Germline V gives CDR1 SGHRS, CDR2 YFSETQ.

This clone was seen a single time. V usage is TRBV11-2 and J usage is TRBJ2-1; D is unclear. The CDR3 runs 12 residues. V shed 5 bases and J shed 3 bases, with 5 bases lying between them. CDR1 is SGHAT, CDR2 FQNNGV, per germline. The CDR3, as DNA: TGTGCCAGCAGCCCGAACTACAATGAGCAGTTCTTC. This sequence encodes CASSPNYNEQFF.

The chain recombines TRBV27 with TRBJ2-7; 9 nucleotides agree with TRBD1. The CDR3 contains 15 residues. The J segment lost 4 bases and the V segment lost 2 bases, leaving 6 bases of the junction unmatched. Germline V gives CDR1 MNHEY, CDR2 SMNVEV (reference sequence). DNA of the CDR3: TGTGCCAGCAGTTTAACGGGACAGGGAAGATACGAGCAGTACTTC. As protein: CASSLTGQGRYEQYF.

The chain links TRBV4-1 to TRBJ2-1; a weak D match, TRBD2 (6 bases). Trimming took off 5 bases at V and 0 bases at J, with 17 bases between the two ends. The CDR3 is 17 residues long. Germline loops: CDR1 MGHRA, CDR2 YSYEKL. The CDR3 reads CASSTHLGGSSYNEQFF. Here the CDR3 DNA reads TGCGCCAGCAGCACCCACTTAGGAGGGAGCTCCTACAATGAGCAGTTCTTC.

The gene calls are TRBV6-5 and TRBJ1-1; 10 nucleotides match TRBD1. From germline, CDR1 is MNHEY and CDR2 SVGAGI. The junction had 2 bases not matched to a gene; V was cut back by 6 bases and J by 1 base. The CDR3 runs 14 residues. CDR3 sequence (DNA): TGTGCCAGCAGCCGGGACAGGGGGAACACTGAAGCTTTCTTT. It encodes CASSRDRGNTEAFF.

The genes are TRBV7-2 and TRBJ1-5, with D unresolved. Germline values: CDR1 SGHTA, CDR2 FQGNSA. The V gene lost 5 bases and the J gene lost 0 bases, with 11 bases spanning the gap. The CDR3 covers 15 residues. The CDR3 nucleotides read TGTGCCAGCAGCCCAGGACGGTCTAGCAATCAGCCCCAGCATTTT. It is translated as CASSPGRSSNQPQHF.

The gene calls are TRBV30 and TRBJ2-7, with D hard to call. There are 11 residues in the CDR3. The germline gives CDR1 GTSNPN, CDR2 SVGIG (reference sequence). The ends were cut back, 5 bases at V and 4 bases at J, with 9 bases in the middle. DNA of the CDR3: TGTGCCTGGGCTCTTAATTACGAGCAGTACTTC. Its translation: CAWALNYEQYF.

CDR3 region: CATSRDYGETQYF. The CDR3 bases are TGTGCCACCAGCAGGGATTATGGAGAGACCCAGTACTTC. This rearrangement joins TRBV15 to TRBJ2-5, with no clear D. This CDR3 spans 13 amino acids. V was clipped by 3 bases and J by 4 bases, with 9 bases between them. CDR1 is LNHNV, CDR2 YYDKDF, per germline (reference sequence).

The CDR3 coding sequence is TGTGCCTGGTGCCCAGCCTCCTGGGAAAAACTGTTTTTT. This sequence encodes CAWCPASWEKLFF. V usage is TRBV30 and J usage is TRBJ1-4; D gene ambiguous. Per germline, CDR1 GTSNPN and CDR2 SVGIG (reference sequence). The ends were cut back, 5 bases at V and 8 bases at J, with 15 bases in the middle. The CDR3 has 13 amino acids.

This chain uses TRBV15 with TRBJ1-3; 9 bases map to TRBD1. V gave up 3 bases and J gave up 2 bases; unmatched junction bases: 2. This CDR3 region has 15 residues. The germline gives CDR1 LNHNV, CDR2 YYDKDF (reference sequence). This chain's CDR3 is CATSRGTGTGNTIYF. The CDR3 DNA is TGTGCCACCAGCAGGGGGACAGGGACTGGAAACACCATATATTTT.

This clone was recorded once. The V gene is TRBV28, the J gene TRBJ1-3, with D unresolved. This CDR3 spans 14 amino acids. V was pared by 2 bases and J by 4 bases, with 9 bases between. The germline V gene has CDR1 MDHEN and CDR2 SYDVKM. This CDR3 reads CASSLTDRGNTIYF. CDR3 DNA sequence: TGTGCCAGCAGTTTAACGGACCGCGGAAACACCATATATTTT.

This chain links TRBV11-3 with TRBJ2-2; D may be TRBD1 (5 bases). The CDR3 is 17 residues long. CDR1 and CDR2 (germline): SGHNT, YENEEA. V lost 0 bases to trimming and J lost 6 bases, with 17 bases between them. CDR3 in DNA: TGTGCCAGCAGCTTAGATCAGTGGGGCCCTTTCGCCGGGGAGCTGTTTTTT. This sequence encodes CASSLDQWGPFAGELFF.

V is TRBV6-5 and J is TRBJ2-7; 11 bases line up with TRBD1. CDR1 MNHEY and CDR2 SVGAGI come from the germline V gene. There are 15 residues in the CDR3. J lost 2 bases, V lost 4 bases, and 4 bases had no gene match. CDR3 loop: CASSSGQGAAYEQYF. The CDR3 DNA reads as TGTGCCAGCAGTTCCGGACAGGGGGCCGCCTACGAGCAGTACTTC.

The chain is built from TRBV2 and TRBJ1-2, with 9 nucleotides matching TRBD1. This CDR3 has 12 residues. CDR1 SNHLY and CDR2 FYNNEI come from the germline V gene. J lost 8 bases, V lost 6 bases, and 4 bases had no gene match. CDR3 sequence reads: CASRGQGYGYTF. The CDR3 region has the DNA TGTGCCAGCAGGGGACAGGGTTACGGCTACACCTTC.

V is TRBV9 and J is TRBJ2-5, with D perhaps TRBD2 (5 bases). Germline assignment: CDR1 SGDLS and CDR2 YYNGEE. The length of the CDR3 is 16 residues. V shed 4 bases and J shed 5 bases, with 21 bases lying between them. DNA of the CDR3: TGTGCCAGCAGCCCTGAGGGAATTTCTGGGCGGGAGACCCAGTACTTC. This sequence encodes CASSPEGISGRETQYF.

The chain carries TRBV12-3 or TRBV12-4 and TRBJ1-5, with 7 bases matching TRBD1. With 6 bases clipped from V and 4 bases from J, the junction kept 3 bases outside the gene matches. CDR3 length: 13 residues. The chain's CDR3 is CASRGQTNQPQHF. The CDR3 region has the DNA TGTGCCAGCAGGGGACAGACGAATCAGCCCCAGCATTTT.

In its sample, this clone was seen once. V and J are TRBV6-5 and TRBJ1-4; a weak D match, TRBD1 (5 bases). V was shortened by 6 bases and J by 8 bases, with 16 bases between the two germline ends. Germline-derived CDR1 and CDR2 are MNHEY and SVGAGI. The CDR3 consists of 14 residues. CDR3 nucleotide sequence: TGTGCCAGCAGAACCGGGACCCGGGGAGAAAAACTGTTTTTT. Amino acids: CASRTGTRGEKLFF.